This T cell receptor beta chain is from a study of shared clonotypes between healthy human individuals. Overall study findings and caveats: Generation probabilities of non-shared clonotypes were lower (relative to those shared by all four donors).

Sorted-subset replicate PCR reactions were performed with approximately 0.2 ug DNA, corresponding to roughly 30,000 T cell genomes. The assay was immunoSEQ multiplex PCR, and TCRdb's table has in-frame clones only and misses some. The sample records approximately 1.1 million clones, approximately 78% being singletons. Donors, without exception, were Caucasian adults residing in Nashville, Tennessee. Remarks on this clone: Its antigen is currently unknown.

The CDR3 covers 17 residues. Germline CDR1 reads LNHDA; CDR2 reads SQIVND (reference sequence). V was clipped by 4 bases and J by 0 bases, with 13 bases between them. The material sequenced was memory CD4+ T cells from PBMCs. Subset in this sample: CD45RA-negative fraction. This chain uses TRBV19 with TRBJ2-6; no firm D call. The clonotype was recovered from a man aged 18 to 29 in good health. Some clones in this sample may be carry-over from other donors' samples. The DNA of the CDR3 is TGTGCCAGTAGTAATGGAGCCTTCAGCTCTGGGGCCAACGTCCTGACTTTC. Its protein is CASSNGAFSSGANVLTF. Together with reference TRBV19 and TRBJ2-6, the CDR3 gives the full variable domain: DGGITQSPKYLFRKEGQNVTLSCEQNLNHDAMYWYRQDPGQGLRLIYYSQIVNDFQKGDIAEGYSVSREKKESFPLTVTSAQKNPTAFYLCASSNGAFSSGANVLTFGAGSRLTVL.